This T cell receptor beta chain derives from a study of blood T cell repertoires in COVID-19. Study background: Acute-phase and convalescent COVID-19 samples originated in the United States, Italy and Spain. T cells, B-cell-depleted T cells, or PBMCs provided the cDNA or gDNA that served as material.

The CDR3 runs to 15 residues. J was trimmed by 2 bases and V by 2 bases; bases with no gene match: 0. From germline, CDR1 is ENHRY and CDR2 SYGVKD. Libraries were prepared by immunoSEQ multiplex PCR; TCRdb keeps only in-frame clonotypes and omits some of them. The table lists 100,000 to 130,000 clones, over 60% of them singletons. The clonotype comes from a man aged 65-85 years with acute or convalescent COVID-19. V and J are TRBV10-3 and TRBJ1-5; 10 bases line up with TRBD1. Sequencing input: peripheral blood. The CDR3 DNA sequence: TGTGCCATCAGTGAGGGGACAGGGGGCAATCAGCCCCAGCATTTT. It codes for CAISEGTGGNQPQHF.